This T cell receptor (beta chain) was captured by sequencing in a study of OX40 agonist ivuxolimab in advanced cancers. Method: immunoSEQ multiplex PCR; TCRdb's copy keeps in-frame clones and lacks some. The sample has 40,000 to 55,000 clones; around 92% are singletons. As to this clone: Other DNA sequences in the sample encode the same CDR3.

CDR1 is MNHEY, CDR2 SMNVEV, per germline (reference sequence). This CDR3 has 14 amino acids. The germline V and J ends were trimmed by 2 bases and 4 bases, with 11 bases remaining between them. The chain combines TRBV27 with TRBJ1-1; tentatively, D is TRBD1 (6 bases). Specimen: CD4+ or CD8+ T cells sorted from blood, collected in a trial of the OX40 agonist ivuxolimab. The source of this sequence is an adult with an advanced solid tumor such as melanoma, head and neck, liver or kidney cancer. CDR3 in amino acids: CASSLGGGGTEAFF. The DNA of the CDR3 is TGTGCCAGCAGTTTAGGAGGGGGTGGCACTGAAGCTTTCTTT.